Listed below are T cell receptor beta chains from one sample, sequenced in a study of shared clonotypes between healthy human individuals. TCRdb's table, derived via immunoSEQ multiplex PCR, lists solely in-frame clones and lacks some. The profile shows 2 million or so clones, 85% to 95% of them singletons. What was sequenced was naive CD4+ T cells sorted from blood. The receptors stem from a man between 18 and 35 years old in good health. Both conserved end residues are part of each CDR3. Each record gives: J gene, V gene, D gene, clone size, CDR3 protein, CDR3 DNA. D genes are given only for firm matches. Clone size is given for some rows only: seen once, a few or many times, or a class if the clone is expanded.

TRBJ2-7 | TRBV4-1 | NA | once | CASSPISSGRDYEQYF | TGCGCCAGCAGCCCCATAAGTAGCGGACGAGACTACGAGCAGTACTTC
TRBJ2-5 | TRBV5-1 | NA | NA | CASSPGLGETQYF | TGCGCCAGCAGCCCTGGGTTAGGGGAGACCCAGTACTTC
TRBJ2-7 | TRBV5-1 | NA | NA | CASSLELGRYEQYF | TGCGCCAGCAGCTTGGAACTGGGTCGGTACGAGCAGTACTTC
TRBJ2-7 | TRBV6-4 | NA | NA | CASPGVRLYYEQYF | TGTGCCAGCCCCGGGGTGCGTCTATACTACGAGCAGTACTTC
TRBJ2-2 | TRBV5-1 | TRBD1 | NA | CASSLVHRGLTDTGELFF | TGCGCCAGCAGCTTGGTACACAGGGGGCTTACGGACACCGGGGAGCTGTTTTTT
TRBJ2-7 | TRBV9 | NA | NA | CASSTLQGTYEQYF | TGTGCCAGCAGCACCCTACAGGGTACCTACGAGCAGTACTTC
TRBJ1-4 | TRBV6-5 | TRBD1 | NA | CASSYGTVNEKLFF | TGTGCCAGCAGTTACGGGACAGTTAATGAAAAACTGTTTTTT
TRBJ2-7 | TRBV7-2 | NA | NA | CASSLEPVAGEQYF | TGTGCCAGCAGCTTAGAGCCAGTGGCCGGGGAGCAGTACTTC
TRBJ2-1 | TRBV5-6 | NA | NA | CASSLGRAYNEQFF | TGTGCCAGCAGCTTGGGGCGGGCCTACAATGAGCAGTTCTTC
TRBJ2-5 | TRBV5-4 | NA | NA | CASSLGGRETQYF | TGTGCCAGCAGCTTGGGGGGGCGGGAGACCCAGTACTTC
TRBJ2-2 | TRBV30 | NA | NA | CAITLGPGELFF | TGTGCCATCACCCTCGGGCCCGGGGAGCTGTTTTTT
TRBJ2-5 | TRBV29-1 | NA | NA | CSVAPQGGETQYF | TGCAGCGTTGCCCCGCAGGGGGGGGAGACCCAGTACTTC
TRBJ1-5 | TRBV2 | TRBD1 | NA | CASSTDRVEQPQHF | TGTGCCAGCAGTACTGACAGGGTCGAGCAGCCCCAGCATTTT
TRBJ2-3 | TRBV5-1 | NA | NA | CASSSLRPTDTQYF | TGCGCCAGCAGCTCCCTACGACCCACAGATACGCAGTATTTT
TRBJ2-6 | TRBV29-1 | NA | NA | CSVDGTPGSGANVLTF | TGCAGCGTTGACGGGACCCCTGGGTCTGGGGCCAACGTCCTGACTTTC
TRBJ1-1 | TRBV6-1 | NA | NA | CASSRNTEAFF | TGTGCCAGCAGTAGGAACACTGAAGCTTTCTTT
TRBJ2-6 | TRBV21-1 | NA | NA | CASSKVYNYSGANVLTF | TGTGCCAGCAGCAAAGTATACAATTACTCTGGGGCCAACGTCCTGACTTTC
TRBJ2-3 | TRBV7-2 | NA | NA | CASSLAVGSSDTQYF | TGTGCCAGCAGCTTAGCGGTGGGTAGCTCAGATACGCAGTATTTT
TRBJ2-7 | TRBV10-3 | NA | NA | CAIGGAIRAGPGEQYF | TGTGCCATCGGAGGTGCAATCCGGGCAGGACCGGGGGAGCAGTACTTC
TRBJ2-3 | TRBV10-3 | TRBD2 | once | CAITQSGSGDTQYF | TGTGCCATCACCCAGAGCGGGAGTGGAGATACGCAGTATTTT
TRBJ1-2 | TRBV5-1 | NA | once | CASSRGADTNLYGYTF | TGCGCCAGCAGTCGGGGGGCGGATACGAACCTCTATGGCTACACCTTC
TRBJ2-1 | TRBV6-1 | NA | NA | CASSRNIVPYNEQFF | TGTGCCAGCAGCCGCAACATCGTCCCCTACAATGAGCAGTTCTTC
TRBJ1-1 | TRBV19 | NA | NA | CASSRGDTEAFF | TGTGCCAGTAGTAGGGGGGACACTGAAGCTTTCTTT
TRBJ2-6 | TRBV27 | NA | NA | CASGTLSGANVLTF | TGTGCCAGCGGGACTCTCTCTGGGGCCAACGTCCTGACTTTC
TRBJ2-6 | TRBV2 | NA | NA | CASSEGQFGANVLTF | TGTGCCAGCAGTGAAGGGCAGTTTGGGGCCAACGTCCTGACTTTC
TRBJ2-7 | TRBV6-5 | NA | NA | CASSYSTGYSYEQYF | TGTGCCAGCAGTTACTCCACAGGGTACTCCTACGAGCAGTACTTC
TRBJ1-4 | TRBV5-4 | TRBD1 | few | CASSTGTGGEKLFF | TGTGCCAGCAGCACCGGGACAGGGGGTGAAAAACTGTTTTTT
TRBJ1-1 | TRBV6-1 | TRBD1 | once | CASSELTGVATEAFF | TGTGCCAGCAGTGAACTGACAGGGGTGGCCACTGAAGCTTTCTTT
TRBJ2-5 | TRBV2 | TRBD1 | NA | CASSDTGAETQYF | TGTGCCAGCAGCGATACAGGGGCAGAGACCCAGTACTTC
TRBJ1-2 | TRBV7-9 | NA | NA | CASSLAEGVNGYTF | TGTGCCAGCAGCTTAGCGGAGGGGGTAAATGGCTACACCTTC
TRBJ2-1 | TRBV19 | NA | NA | CASPLLEGSDNEQFF | TGTGCCAGCCCTCTATTAGAAGGGTCGGACAATGAGCAGTTCTTC
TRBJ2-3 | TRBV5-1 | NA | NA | CASSGGALFDTQYF | TGCGCCAGCAGCGGGGGGGCGTTATTTGATACGCAGTATTTT
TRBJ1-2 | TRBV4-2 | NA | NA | CASSQDSKGAGGYTF | TGTGCCAGCAGCCAAGATTCTAAAGGGGCCGGTGGCTACACCTTC
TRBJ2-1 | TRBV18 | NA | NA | CASSPPLRNEQFF | TGTGCCAGCTCACCCCCCTTGCGCAATGAGCAGTTCTTC
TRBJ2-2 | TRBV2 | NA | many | CASSLSGNTGELFF | TGTGCCAGCAGTTTGTCAGGAAACACCGGGGAGCTGTTTTTT
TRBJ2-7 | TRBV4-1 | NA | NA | CASSQDQSGGLSYEQYF | TGCGCCAGCAGCCAAGATCAGTCGGGGGGCCTATCCTACGAGCAGTACTTC
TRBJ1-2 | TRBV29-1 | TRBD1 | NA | CSVGQGTNYGYTF | TGCAGCGTGGGACAGGGGACTAACTATGGCTACACCTTC
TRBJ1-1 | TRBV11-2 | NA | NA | CASSKIYYTEAFF | TGTGCCAGCAGCAAGATTTACTACACTGAAGCTTTCTTT
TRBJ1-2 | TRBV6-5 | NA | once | CASSYKGRGYYGYTF | TGTGCCAGCAGTTACAAAGGCAGGGGCTACTATGGCTACACCTTC
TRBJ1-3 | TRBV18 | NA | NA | CASSRGDGNTIYF | TGTGCCAGCTCACGAGGGGATGGAAACACCATATATTTT